This T cell receptor (beta chain) originates from a study of cytomegalovirus exposure and HLA in healthy donors. Researchers ran the PCR with 60 Vbeta and 13 Jbeta primers. Generated by immunoSEQ multiplex PCR, the TCRdb table keeps only in-frame clones and is missing some. This table has some 150,000 clones, around 78% appearing once. The donors, nominally healthy at sampling, likely had unrecorded immune exposures. Unmatched junction bases numbered 14, after V lost 7 bases and J lost 4 bases. The CDR3 totals 16 residues. Germline CDR1 reads MRHNA; CDR2 reads SNTAGT. This receptor was obtained from a female donor in good health and CMV-seropositive. Sequenced sample: PBMCs. The V call is TRBV6-4, the J call TRBJ2-7; TRBD2 aligns across 9 bases. The CDR3 region has the DNA TGTGCCAGCATCCGATGGTTAGCTAGCGGGACATACGAGCAGTACTTC. Protein: CASIRWLASGTYEQYF.